The sequence of this T cell receptor beta chain was determined in a study of blood T cell repertoires in COVID-19. Study details: PBMCs, B-cell-depleted T cells, or T cells were the source of the cDNA or gDNA that made up the material.

Ages ranged from about 18 to 100 years, with residence in about 23 US areas. V was trimmed by 5 bases and J by 2 bases, leaving 15 bases between them. Germline V lookup: CDR1 MNHEY, CDR2 SVGEGT. The CDR3 is 15 amino acids. The method was immunoSEQ multiplex PCR; TCRdb's version includes in-frame clones alone and lacks a portion of them. The table shows 200,000 to 300,000 clones, with 87% occurring only once. The clonotype originates from a woman in her 30s with acute COVID-19. This chain links TRBV6-2 or TRBV6-3 with TRBJ1-2; the D gene is possibly TRBD1 (6 bases). Sequenced input: PBMCs or T cells enriched from blood (not recorded which). Here the CDR3 reads CASSQSSQGNYGYTF. The CDR3 nucleotides read TGTGCCAGCAGTCAGTCCAGTCAGGGGAACTATGGCTACACCTTC.